This TCR beta chain was sequenced in a study of T-cell memory formation after mild COVID-19. Unmatched junction bases numbered 7, after V lost 5 bases and J lost 1 base. The CDR3 runs to 16 residues. Germline CDR1 and CDR2: SGHVS and FQNEAQ. Each CDR3 protein gets one entry after TCRdb re-called the 5' RACE reads with MiXCR. This table holds roughly 190,000 distinct CDR3 sequences, about 11% found once. The chain uses TRBV7-8 and TRBJ2-1; 8 bases agree with TRBD2. The receptor was isolated from a young man who had mild COVID-19 (a few samples of this study predate the infection). Cell type and time point are not known. What was sequenced was PBMCs or a T cell subset sorted from them (not recorded which). CDR3 amino acids: CASSKTLADSYNEQFF. The CDR3, as DNA: TGTGCCAGCAGCAAAACACTAGCGGATTCCTACAATGAGCAGTTCTTC.